Detailed here is one T cell receptor beta chain. The clone's antigen remains unknown. Base qualities are not provided; no much larger clone lies one nucleotide away. The data were taken from a study of graft-versus-host responses after intestinal transplantation (dated by TCRdb to 2020 to 2023). Broadly, across the study: Multivisceral, liver-intestinal, or isolated intestinal transplants were received by the recipients. A peak of at least 4% donor T cells among recipient peripheral blood mononuclear cells was the definition used for donor T cell macrochimerism. To identify alloreactive clones, pre-transplant mixed lymphocyte reaction products were sequenced and then compared with unstimulated pre-transplant donor and recipient T cells. The cohort enrolled roughly 25 intestinal transplant recipients including one retransplant, and a few patients lacking pretransplant specimens were excluded. Every recipient was given anti-thymocyte globulin induction, then maintenance tacrolimus and steroids for 2 to 3 years. Rather than being sequenced by the commercial service, samples from a few later patients were sequenced in-house on an Illumina MiSeq and processed with MiXCR. After intestinal transplantation, graft-versus-host and host-versus-graft alloreactive T cell clones in the graft, circulation and bone marrow were tracked using bulk TCR-beta CDR3 sequencing. Broad study findings and their caveats: The conclusions were limited by the relatively low number and heterogeneity of the intestinal transplant patients. In patients with donor T cell macrochimerism, the allografts had high GvH to HvG T cell clonal ratios. Peak levels of circulating GvH clones were associated with declines in HvG clones early after transplant. GvH clones were found in recipient bone marrow, and some of the GvH clones appeared earlier in ileal mucosa or blood, which is consistent with an intestinal mucosal origin.

As encoded in the germline V gene (reference sequence), CDR1 is SEHNR while CDR2 is FQNEAQ. At the junction V is shortened by 4 bases and J by 4 bases, with 14 bases in between. The CDR3 runs 14 residues from the cysteine to the phenylalanine. The DNA shown is the 42-base CDR3, in frame from base 1. Library generation was performed with the immunoSEQ multiplex PCR assay. For most patients, genomic DNA was isolated with the Qiagen DNeasy Blood and Tissue Kit and shipped frozen to Adaptive Biotechnologies for TCR sequencing. For most patients, genomic DNA was subjected to high-throughput TCR-beta CDR3 sequencing by Adaptive Biotechnologies. Per the authors' processing: TCR sequencing data were retrieved from Adaptive's ImmunoSEQ software for 15 to 20 patients, whereas three other patients were processed with MiXCR and VDJtools. To correct CD4 versus CD8 sorting errors, sequences present in both subsets at a frequency ratio below 5:1 were removed. CDR3 nucleotide sequences shared between donor and recipient were removed because their origin could not be assigned. Alloreactive clones required at least 2-fold expansion over unstimulated cells and minimum CFSE-low frequency of 0.002% (template counts) or 0.001% (read counts). A clone was considered mappable if detected in the sequenced pre-transplant spleen, lymph node, or MLR CFSE-low populations of the donor or recipient. The cumulative frequency of alloreactive clones was calculated as a percentage of all sequences, weighted by copy number. TCRdb stores this immuneACCESS table with in-frame sequences only. Part of the clones is absent; in the studies checked, under half of the shortfall reflects unresolved V genes, and no reason is known for the rest. The V and J calls and clone size come from that table; D and trimming were worked out from the DNA. This sample holds some 84,000 clones; about four fifths were observed only once. The ten biggest clones cover roughly 0.83% of the sample.

This specimen's time point label, per the study, means: cells obtained before transplantation from donor or recipient. CD3+CD4+ and CD3+CD8+ populations were FACS-sorted from unstimulated pre-transplant donor and recipient cells taken from spleen or lymph nodes. The material sequenced was unstimulated CD4+ T cells sorted from spleen or lymph node cells, taken before intestinal transplant. Recombination linked TRBV7-9 to TRBJ2-7; tentative D gene TRBD2, with 7 bases matching. The TCR was taken from a human donor who received an intestinal transplant. The CDR3 protein sequence reads: CASSWGGPQYEQYF. The DNA sequence is TGTGCCAGCAGCTGGGGGGGGCCTCAATACGAGCAGTACTTC.